The next 18 T cell receptor beta chains were all read from a single sample in a study of shared clonotypes between healthy human individuals. The table came from immunoSEQ multiplex PCR; TCRdb's copy has only in-frame clones and leaves some out. The data contain some 1 million clones, around 75% of them seen just once; the ten biggest clones take up roughly 1.5%. The sequencing input was memory CD4+ T cells sorted from blood. Stated subset: CD45RA-negative fraction. These receptors all stem from a man between 18 and 29 years old in good health.

This clone was found once. This chain links TRBV28 with TRBJ1-2; 7 nucleotides match TRBD1. The CDR3 has 18 amino acids. The trim removed 7 bases at V and 4 bases at J, leaving 21 bases unmatched. CDR1 and CDR2 from the germline V gene are MDHEN and SYDVKM. The CDR3 loop is CASTTERDRVGPSYGYTF. CDR3 DNA sequence: TGTGCCAGCACCACTGAGAGAGACAGGGTAGGCCCTAGCTATGGCTACACCTTC.

V is TRBV6-6 and J is TRBJ1-2; 8 bases map to TRBD1. The CDR3 is made up of 12 amino acids. V shed 9 bases and J 2 bases; nucleotides not matched to a gene: 2. Germline CDR1 is MNHNY and CDR2 is SVGAGI (reference sequence). CDR3 sequence: CASTGGNYGYTF. The CDR3 DNA reads TGTGCCAGTACAGGGGGGAACTATGGCTACACCTTC.

The rearrangement uses TRBV10-3 and TRBJ2-5; D is unclear. The CDR3 loop spans 13 amino acids. V was clipped by 2 bases and J by 5 bases, with 9 bases between them. Germline V gives CDR1 ENHRY, CDR2 SYGVKD. The CDR3 DNA reads as TGTGCCATCAGTGAGCCACTTCGGGAGACCCAGTACTTC. Translation gives CAISEPLRETQYF.

The chain employs TRBV7-9 and TRBJ1-5, with 7 bases lining up with TRBD1. This CDR3 is built from 14 residues. V trimming: 6 bases; J trimming: 4 bases; junction bases outside the gene matches: 6. The germline CDR1 and CDR2 sequences are SEHNR and FQNEAQ (reference sequence). The CDR3 DNA reads as TGTGCCAGCAGTTCCGGGACAGTGAATCAGCCCCAGCATTTT. It yields the protein CASSSGTVNQPQHF.

This clone was observed a few times. J is TRBJ1-1 and V is TRBV5-8, with D possibly TRBD1 on 6 matching bases. Trimming removed 7 bases at V and 6 bases at J, with 25 bases between. The CDR3 has 16 amino acids. CDR1 SGHTS and CDR2 YDEGEE come from the germline V gene. CDR3 sequence: CASASRRVGGASEAFF. In DNA, the CDR3 is TGTGCCAGCGCATCCCGGAGGGTAGGGGGTGCCTCTGAAGCTTTCTTT.

The chain joins TRBV6-1 to TRBJ2-7, with D hard to call. CDR1 is MNHNS and CDR2 is SASEGT in the germline V gene. The CDR3 sequence is 17 residues long. The V and J ends lost 3 bases and 3 bases respectively, with 21 bases between them. CDR3 loop: CASSDIARTTGVYEQYF. The CDR3 DNA reads as TGTGCCAGCAGTGATATCGCCCGAACCACCGGAGTCTACGAGCAGTACTTC.

The sample holds one count of this clone. A far bigger clonotype differs at one base, so this is likely a read error. The V gene is TRBV7-9, the J gene TRBJ2-7; 7 bases are shared with TRBD2. The length of the CDR3 is 17 residues. CDR1 SEHNR and CDR2 FQNEAQ come from the germline V gene (reference sequence). Here the CDR3 DNA reads TGTGCCAGCAGCGGATCGACAACTAGCGATAGCTCCTACGAGCAGCACTTC. This gives the protein CASSGSTTSDSSYEQHF.

The chain combines TRBV5-1 with TRBJ1-6; the match to TRBD1 covers 8 bases. Germline V CDR1 and CDR2: SGHRS, YFSETQ. V lost 4 bases to trimming and J lost 9 bases; unmatched junction nucleotides: 9. The CDR3 loop spans 15 amino acids. The CDR3 bases are TGCGCCAGCAGCGAGGGTGGGACAGGAGGTTCACCCCTCCACTTT. This gives the protein CASSEGGTGGSPLHF.

This chain links TRBV5-6 with TRBJ2-2; D uncertain. Germline loops: CDR1 SGHDT, CDR2 YYEEEE. V shed 4 bases and J shed 5 bases, with 9 bases lying between them. The CDR3 is made up of 13 amino acids. The CDR3 sequence: CASSIGRTGELFF. The CDR3 region has the DNA TGTGCCAGCAGCATCGGACGAACCGGGGAGCTGTTTTTT.

The chain couples TRBV5-4 to TRBJ2-7; D may match TRBD1 or TRBD2 (5 bases each). The germline V and J ends were trimmed by 3 bases and 6 bases, with 19 bases remaining between them. The CDR3 contains 15 residues. Per germline, CDR1 SGHNT and CDR2 YYREEE (reference sequence). The CDR3 region is CASSWAGTPTSEQYF. The CDR3 nucleotides are TGTGCCAGCAGCTGGGCCGGGACCCCCACTTCCGAGCAGTACTTC.

The rearrangement uses TRBV5-1 and TRBJ2-3; 9 bases agree with TRBD2. CDR1 SGHRS and CDR2 YFSETQ come from the germline V gene. The CDR3 is 17 amino acids. Trimming removed 3 bases from V and 1 base from J; junction bases left unmatched: 9. This chain's CDR3 is CASSSGLAPSGTDTQYF. The CDR3 DNA is TGCGCCAGCAGCTCGGGACTAGCCCCCTCGGGCACAGATACGCAGTATTTT. The full variable domain, rest sourced from reference TRBV5-1 and TRBJ2-3, is KAGVTQTPRYLIKTRGQQVTLSCSPISGHRSVSWYQQTPGQGLQFLFEYFSETQRNKGNFPGRFSGRQFSNSRSEMNVSTLELGDSALYLCASSSGLAPSGTDTQYFGPGTRLTVL.

V and J are TRBV7-6 and TRBJ2-3; TRBD1 aligns across 7 bases. Germline-derived CDR1 and CDR2 are SGHVS and FNYEAQ. The CDR3 has 18 amino acids. The V and J ends lost 3 bases and 0 bases, in that order; junction bases with no gene match: 12. The CDR3 protein is CASSLGPGKGASTDTQYF. The CDR3 DNA reads TGTGCCAGCAGCTTGGGGCCGGGGAAGGGGGCTAGCACAGATACGCAGTATTTT. Variable domain in full (rest from reference TRBV7-6 and TRBJ2-3): GAGVSQSPRYKVTKRGQDVALRCDPISGHVSLYWYRQALGQGPEFLTYFNYEAQQDKSGLPNDRFSAERPEGSISTLTIQRTEQRDSAMYRCASSLGPGKGASTDTQYFGPGTRLTVL.

J is TRBJ1-1 and V is TRBV19; possibly TRBD1 for D (6 bases). CDR1 and CDR2 (germline): LNHDA, SQIVND (reference sequence). The CDR3 runs 13 residues. V shed 3 bases and J shed 1 base, with 6 bases lying between them. The CDR3 here is CASSMTGNTEAFF. The CDR3 DNA is TGTGCCAGTAGTATGACAGGGAACACTGAAGCTTTCTTT.

This clone was observed a handful of times. The V gene is TRBV30, the J gene TRBJ1-1; 10 bases agree with TRBD1. CDR1 is GTSNPN and CDR2 is SVGIG in the germline V gene (reference sequence). This CDR3 is 13 amino acids long. V was pared by 5 bases and J by 0 bases, with 0 bases of the junction left unmatched. DNA for the CDR3: TGTGCCTGGGGACAGGGGGTGAACACTGAAGCTTTCTTT. Amino acid sequence: CAWGQGVNTEAFF.

The rearrangement links TRBV5-1 to TRBJ1-5, with D hard to call. V was clipped by 4 bases and J by 2 bases, with 10 bases between them. Germline V lookup: CDR1 SGHRS, CDR2 YFSETQ. This CDR3 is built from 14 residues. The CDR3 coding sequence is TGCGCCAGCAGCCCCAAGGGAGGCAATCAGCCCCAGCATTTT. Its translation is CASSPKGGNQPQHF. The variable domain in full, with the rest retrieved from reference TRBV5-1 and TRBJ1-5, is KAGVTQTPRYLIKTRGQQVTLSCSPISGHRSVSWYQQTPGQGLQFLFEYFSETQRNKGNFPGRFSGRQFSNSRSEMNVSTLELGDSALYLCASSPKGGNQPQHFGDGTRLSIL.

This clone came up a few times. The genes are TRBV29-1 and TRBJ2-5, with 7 bases that match TRBD1. The V gene end was trimmed by 0 bases and the J gene end by 1 base; junction bases not matched to a gene: 8. CDR1 and CDR2 (germline): SQVTM, ANQGSEA. The CDR3 extends over 16 amino acids. CDR3 sequence (DNA): TGCAGCGTTGAAGATTGGCCAGGGGGAAGCCAAGAGACCCAGTACTTC. It encodes CSVEDWPGGSQETQYF.

The CDR3 protein is CASSGPGGVQETQYF. CDR3 coding DNA: TGTGCCAGCAGTGGGCCGGGGGGGGTACAAGAGACCCAGTACTTC. The rearrangement joins TRBV6-1 to TRBJ2-5; 8 bases match TRBD2. CDR1 is MNHNS and CDR2 is SASEGT in the germline V gene. V shed 4 bases and J 2 bases; nucleotides not matched to a gene: 6. The length of the CDR3 is 15 residues.

The chain uses TRBV7-9 and TRBJ2-2; 7 positions match TRBD2. The CDR3 sequence is 16 residues long. Germline assignment: CDR1 SEHNR and CDR2 FQNEAQ (reference sequence). V was pared by 3 bases and J by 3 bases, with 7 bases of the junction left unmatched. The CDR3 spells CASSFEGLADTGELFF. The CDR3 nucleotides read TGTGCCAGCAGCTTTGAGGGGCTAGCGGACACCGGGGAGCTGTTTTTT.